These T cell receptor beta chains were read from a single sample in a study of cytomegalovirus exposure and HLA in healthy donors. Clones were sequenced by immunoSEQ multiplex PCR, and TCRdb holds only the in-frame ones, with some missing. The table shows approximately 130,000 clones, with about 76% occurring only once. Sequenced material: PBMCs. These receptors all come from a woman in her forties in good health and CMV-seronegative. Both conserved end residues are part of each CDR3. D genes are given only for firm matches. Not every row has a clone size; where given, it reads once, few, many or a size class.

TRBV5-6	.	.	TRBJ1-4	TGTGCCAGCAGCTTGAGGGGTTTCGCAACTAATGAAAAACTGTTTTTT	CASSLRGFATNEKLFF
TRBV30	.	TRBD1	TRBJ1-4	TGTGCCTGGAAACCGACAGGGACTAATGAAAAACTGTTTTTT	CAWKPTGTNEKLFF
TRBV15	.	.	TRBJ2-3	TGTGCCACCAGCAGCCGGAGCACAGATACGCAGTATTTT	CATSSRSTDTQYF
TRBV19	.	TRBD1	TRBJ2-3	TGTGCCAGTAGTATAAAAGGGCGGAGGACAGGGCCCCGAGATACGCAGTATTTT	CASSIKGRRTGPRDTQYF
TRBV19	.	.	TRBJ1-3	TGTGCCAGTAGTAGCCCCGGGAAGGGAAACACCATATATTTT	CASSSPGKGNTIYF
TRBV30	.	.	TRBJ1-3	TGTGCCTGGAGAACCGGGGTAAACACCATATATTTT	CAWRTGVNTIYF
TRBV7-2	once	TRBD2	TRBJ2-7	TGTGCCAGCAGCTTAGGGACCGGGACTAGCGGGAGGGCCTCTCTCAAGCAGTACTTC	CASSLGTGTSGRASLKQYF
TRBV6-5	.	TRBD1	TRBJ1-1	TGTGCCAGCAGCATCAGGGGGACTGAAGCTTTCTTT	CASSIRGTEAFF
TRBV6-5	.	TRBD1	TRBJ1-2	TGTGCCAGCAGAATCAGGGGGTTAGACTATGGCTACACCTTC	CASRIRGLDYGYTF
TRBV6-5	.	TRBD1	TRBJ2-5	TGTGCCAGCTTATCGGGACAGGGGCCAACCCAGTACTTC	CASLSGQGPTQYF
TRBV19	.	TRBD1	TRBJ1-2	TGTGCCAGTAGTTCCTACGGGACAGTGGACTATGGCTACACCTTC	CASSSYGTVDYGYTF
TRBV28	.	.	TRBJ2-7	TGTGCCAGCAGTTTACCGCCACAGGGTGCCTACGAGCAGTACTTC	CASSLPPQGAYEQYF
TRBV28	.	.	TRBJ2-7	TGTGCCAGCAGTTCCCCCTCGCCTCCGTCCTACGAGCAGTACTTC	CASSSPSPPSYEQYF
TRBV28	.	.	TRBJ2-5	TGTGCCAGCAGTTTGAGAGAGACCCAGTACTTC	CASSLRETQYF
TRBV2	once	.	TRBJ2-1	TGTGCCAGCAGGAATCGGGCCTACAATGAGCAGTTCTTC	CASRNRAYNEQFF
TRBV7-9	.	.	TRBJ1-1	TGTGCCAGCAGCCGCTCCGAGCCGGGGGCTTTCTTT	CASSRSEPGAFF
TRBV28	.	.	TRBJ2-7	TGTGCCAGCAGACCTCCGGGACAACTTACGGGGCAGTACTTC	CASRPPGQLTGQYF